The rows below give T cell receptor beta chains drawn from one sample of a study of regulatory T cells in long-lasting Graves disease. Each CDR3 protein gets one entry after TCRdb re-called the multiplex PCR reads with MiXCR. Among under 350,000 distinct CDR3 sequences, 20% to 25% were seen once, and the ten largest hold just over 55%. The source was peripheral blood mononuclear cells (PBMCs), collected when the disease was refractory, from a patient treated with antithyroid drugs. Receptors originate from a female donor with Graves disease. CDR3s leave out the opening cysteine and the closing phenylalanine or tryptophan. The order of the fields is D gene, clone size, V gene, CDR3 protein. D genes are given only for firm matches. Some rows mark clone size as missing; the rest say once, few, many or name a class of expanded clone.

d_call: .; clone_size: many; v_call: TRBV6-2/TRBV6-3; cdr3_aa: ASSYSIRRGLDSQETQY
d_call: TRBD1; clone_size: few; v_call: TRBV12-3/TRBV12-4; cdr3_aa: ASNFSPGQRWDYEQY
d_call: .; clone_size: .; v_call: TRBV6-2/TRBV6-3; cdr3_aa: ASSPQGFNQPQH
d_call: TRBD1; clone_size: .; v_call: TRBV18; cdr3_aa: ASSPTETGGQPQH
d_call: TRBD1; clone_size: .; v_call: TRBV4-3; cdr3_aa: ASSQDLRSGQGPFNEKLF
d_call: .; clone_size: few; v_call: TRBV6-1; cdr3_aa: ASSALVTSGSPLH
d_call: TRBD1; clone_size: few; v_call: TRBV9; cdr3_aa: ASSATGDSGNTIY
d_call: .; clone_size: .; v_call: TRBV6-2/TRBV6-3; cdr3_aa: ASSRAGNSQETQY
d_call: .; clone_size: .; v_call: TRBV14; cdr3_aa: ASSQDAGSNEKLF
d_call: TRBD2; clone_size: few; v_call: TRBV6-2/TRBV6-3; cdr3_aa: ASSYSKVIGLAGGNEQF
d_call: TRBD1; clone_size: few; v_call: TRBV5-4; cdr3_aa: ASSTWTGDFYGYT
d_call: .; clone_size: .; v_call: TRBV7-2; cdr3_aa: ASSLGSGTEVF
d_call: .; clone_size: .; v_call: TRBV11-2; cdr3_aa: ASSPLGDTQY
d_call: TRBD2; clone_size: .; v_call: TRBV7-2; cdr3_aa: ASSLVAGGPHEQY
d_call: TRBD2; clone_size: .; v_call: TRBV7-2; cdr3_aa: ASSLGTTTDTQY
d_call: .; clone_size: few; v_call: TRBV18; cdr3_aa: ASSPGGEEPEAF
d_call: .; clone_size: .; v_call: TRBV3-1; cdr3_aa: ASSQDSVSNEQF